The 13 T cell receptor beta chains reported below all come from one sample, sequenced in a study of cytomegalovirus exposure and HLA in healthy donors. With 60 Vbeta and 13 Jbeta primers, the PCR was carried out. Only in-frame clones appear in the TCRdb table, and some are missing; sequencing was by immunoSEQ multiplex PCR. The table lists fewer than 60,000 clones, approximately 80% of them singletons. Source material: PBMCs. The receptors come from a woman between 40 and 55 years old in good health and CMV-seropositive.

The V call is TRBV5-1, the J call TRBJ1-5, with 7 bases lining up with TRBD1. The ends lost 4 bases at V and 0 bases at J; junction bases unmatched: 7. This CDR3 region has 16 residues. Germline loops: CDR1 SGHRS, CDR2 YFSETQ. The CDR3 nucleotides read TGCGCCAGCAGCCCGGGACAGCTAAATAGCAATCAGCCCCAGCATTTT. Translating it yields CASSPGQLNSNQPQHF.

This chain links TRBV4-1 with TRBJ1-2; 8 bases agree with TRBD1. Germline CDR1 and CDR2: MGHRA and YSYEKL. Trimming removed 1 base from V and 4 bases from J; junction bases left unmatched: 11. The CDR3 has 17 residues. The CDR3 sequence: CASSQVWSRDRTYGYTF. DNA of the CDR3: TGCGCCAGCAGCCAAGTCTGGTCCCGGGACAGGACCTATGGCTACACCTTC.

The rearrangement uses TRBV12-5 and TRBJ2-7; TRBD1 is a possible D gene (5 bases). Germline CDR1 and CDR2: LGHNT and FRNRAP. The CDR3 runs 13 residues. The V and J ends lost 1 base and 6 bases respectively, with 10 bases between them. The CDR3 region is CASGLGSGSEQYF. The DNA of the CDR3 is TGTGCTAGTGGTTTGGGGTCAGGGTCCGAGCAGTACTTC.

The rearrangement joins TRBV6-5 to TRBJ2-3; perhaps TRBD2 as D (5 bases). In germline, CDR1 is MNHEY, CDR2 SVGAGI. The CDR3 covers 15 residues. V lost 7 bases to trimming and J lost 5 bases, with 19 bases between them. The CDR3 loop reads CASNAGLLSGDTQYF. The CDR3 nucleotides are TGTGCCAGCAACGCAGGTCTCCTGAGCGGAGATACGCAGTATTTT.

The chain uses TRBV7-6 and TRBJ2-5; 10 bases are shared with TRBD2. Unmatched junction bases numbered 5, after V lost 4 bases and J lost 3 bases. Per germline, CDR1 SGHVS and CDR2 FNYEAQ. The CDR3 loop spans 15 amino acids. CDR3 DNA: TGTGCCAGCAGCTCCCCCGGGACTAGCGAAGAGACCCAGTACTTC. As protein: CASSSPGTSEETQYF.

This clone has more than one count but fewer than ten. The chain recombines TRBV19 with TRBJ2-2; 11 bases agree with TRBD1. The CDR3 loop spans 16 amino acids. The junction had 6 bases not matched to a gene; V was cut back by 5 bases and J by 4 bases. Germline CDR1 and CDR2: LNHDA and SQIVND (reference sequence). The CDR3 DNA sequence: TGTGCCAGTAGTTCTCCCGGGACAGGGGGCACCGGGGAGCTGTTTTTT. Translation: CASSSPGTGGTGELFF.

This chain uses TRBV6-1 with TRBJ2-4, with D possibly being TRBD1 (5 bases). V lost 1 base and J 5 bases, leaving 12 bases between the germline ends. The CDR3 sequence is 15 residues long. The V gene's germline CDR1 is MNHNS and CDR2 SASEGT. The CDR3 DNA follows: TGTGCCAGCAGTGAAGTAGTAGGGGATCAAAACATTCAGTACTTC. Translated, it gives CASSEVVGDQNIQYF.

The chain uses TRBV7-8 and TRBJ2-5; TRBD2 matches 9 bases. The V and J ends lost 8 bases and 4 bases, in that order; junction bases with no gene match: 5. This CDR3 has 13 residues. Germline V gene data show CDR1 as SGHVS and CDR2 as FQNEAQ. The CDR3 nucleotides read TGTGCCAGCTCTAGCGGGGAAGGAGAGACCCAGTACTTC. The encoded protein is CASSSGEGETQYF.

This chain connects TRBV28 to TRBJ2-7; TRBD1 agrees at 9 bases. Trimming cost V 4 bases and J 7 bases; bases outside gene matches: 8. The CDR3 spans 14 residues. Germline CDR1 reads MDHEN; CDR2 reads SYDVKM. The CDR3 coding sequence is TGTGCCAGCAGTTCGGGACAGGGCCAGAGGGAGCAGTACTTC. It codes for CASSSGQGQREQYF.

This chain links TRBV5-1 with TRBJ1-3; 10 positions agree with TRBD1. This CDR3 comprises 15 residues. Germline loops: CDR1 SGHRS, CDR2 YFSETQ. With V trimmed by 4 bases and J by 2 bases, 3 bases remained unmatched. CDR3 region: CASSLGTGAGNTIYF. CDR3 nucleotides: TGCGCCAGCAGCCTCGGGACAGGGGCTGGAAACACCATATATTTT.

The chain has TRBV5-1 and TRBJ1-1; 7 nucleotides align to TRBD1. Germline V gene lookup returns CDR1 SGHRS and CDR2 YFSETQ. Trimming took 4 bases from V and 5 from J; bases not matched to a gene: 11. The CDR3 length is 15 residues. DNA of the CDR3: TGCGCCAGCAGCATAACGACAGGGACCTCAACTGAAGCTTTCTTT. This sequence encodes CASSITTGTSTEAFF.

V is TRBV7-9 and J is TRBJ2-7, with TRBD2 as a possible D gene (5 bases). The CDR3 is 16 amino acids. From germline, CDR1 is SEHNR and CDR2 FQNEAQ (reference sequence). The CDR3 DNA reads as TGTTCTAGCTGTTTTTTCAAGCAGAAGACGGCATACGAGCAGTACTTC. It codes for CSSCFFKQKTAYEQYF.

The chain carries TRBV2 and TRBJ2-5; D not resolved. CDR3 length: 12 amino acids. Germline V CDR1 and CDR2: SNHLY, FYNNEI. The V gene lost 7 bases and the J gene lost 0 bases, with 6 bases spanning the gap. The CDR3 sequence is CASTDNQETQYF. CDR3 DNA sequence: TGTGCCAGCACAGACAACCAAGAGACCCAGTACTTC. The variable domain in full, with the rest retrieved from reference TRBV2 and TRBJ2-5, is EPEVTQTPSHQVTQMGQEVILRCVPISNHLYFYWYRQILGQKVEFLVSFYNNEISEKSEIFDDQFSVERPDGSNFTLKIRSTKLEDSAMYFCASTDNQETQYFGPGTRLLVL.